This TCR beta chain was captured by sequencing in a study of PD-L1 blockade in urothelial cancer. At the level of the study: Study patients had been treated with 0 to 3 previous chemotherapy regimens.

The protocol was immunoSEQ multiplex PCR, while the TCRdb copy is restricted to in-frame clones and leaves out a portion. The profile shows approximately 110,000 clones, around 82% of them singletons. The CDR3 has 14 amino acids. Germline CDR1 reads SGHRS; CDR2 reads YFSETQ. The V gene end was trimmed by 2 bases and the J gene end by 5 bases; junction bases not matched to a gene: 3. The receptor's source is a man aged 45-65 years with urothelial cancer. J is TRBJ2-1 and V is TRBV5-1; 8 nucleotides align to TRBD2. The specimen comprised PBMCs, sampled around atezolizumab (anti-PD-L1) treatment. The CDR3 DNA is TGCGCCAGCAGCTTCCGGACTAGCAACAATGAGCAGTTCTTC. Its protein product is CASSFRTSNNEQFF.